The next 21 T cell receptor beta chains were all read from a single sample in a study of blood T cell repertoires in COVID-19. Sequencing used immunoSEQ multiplex PCR; TCRdb keeps in-frame clones, though not all of them. Among hundreds of thousands of clones listed, approximately 85% were seen once. Sequenced sample: PBMCs or T cells enriched from blood (not recorded which). The receptor set was obtained from a man between 25 and 39 years old who had recovered from COVID-19.

V usage is TRBV30 and J usage is TRBJ1-3; D unclear. Trimming took 0 bases from V and 5 from J, leaving 8 bases between them. This CDR3 has 13 amino acids. CDR1 is GTSNPN and CDR2 is SVGIG in the germline V gene (reference sequence). CDR3 sequence reads: CAWSVNSRNTIYF. The DNA of the CDR3 is TGTGCCTGGAGTGTAAACAGCAGAAACACCATATATTTT.

Here the CDR3 DNA reads TGTGCCAGCAGCGTGTACCGACAGGAGAATTCACCCCTCCACTTT. Encoded protein: CASSVYRQENSPLHF. The genes are TRBV5-6 and TRBJ1-6; maybe TRBD1 (6 bases). Germline loops: CDR1 SGHDT, CDR2 YYEEEE. Trimming took off 4 bases at V and 7 bases at J, with 15 bases between the two ends. The CDR3 spans 15 residues.

The chain links TRBV19 to TRBJ1-2; tentative D call: TRBD1 (5 bases). This CDR3 contains 13 residues. V gave up 3 bases and J gave up 2 bases, with 7 bases separating them. Germline CDR1 and CDR2: LNHDA and SQIVND (reference sequence). The CDR3 loop reads CASSIRGNYGYTF. The CDR3 DNA reads TGTGCCAGTAGTATTCGGGGGAACTATGGCTACACCTTC.

This clone was counted between two and nine times. The J gene is TRBJ2-4, the V gene TRBV29-1, with TRBD1 matching 7 bases. The CDR3 is made up of 13 amino acids. The germline gives CDR1 SQVTM, CDR2 ANQGSEA. Losses at the gene ends were 4 bases for V and 8 bases for J; bases not matched to a gene: 8. The CDR3 here is CSVGSGGSDIQYF. CDR3 DNA: TGCAGCGTTGGATCAGGGGGATCCGACATTCAGTACTTC.

V and J are TRBV5-1 and TRBJ1-3; TRBD1 agrees at 7 bases. The V gene's germline CDR1 is SGHRS and CDR2 YFSETQ. Trimming removed 5 bases from V and 0 bases from J; junction bases left unmatched: 11. This CDR3 comprises 17 residues. The CDR3 sequence is CASRPSGQAFSGNTIYF. The DNA of the CDR3 is TGCGCCAGCAGGCCGAGCGGACAGGCCTTCTCTGGAAACACCATATATTTT.

V and J are TRBV20-1 and TRBJ1-5; D ambiguous. Germline assignment: CDR1 DFQATT and CDR2 SNEGSKA (reference sequence). The CDR3 has 13 residues. The V and J ends lost 3 bases and 0 bases respectively, with 6 bases between them. The DNA of the CDR3 is TGCAGTGCTAGTCCAGATAGCAATCAGCCCCAGCATTTT. Translation gives CSASPDSNQPQHF.

CDR3 region: CASSQAGLRYGYTF. The DNA for the CDR3 is TGTGCCAGCAGCCAGGCAGGGTTAAGATATGGCTACACCTTC. The V and J genes are TRBV7-9 and TRBJ1-2; D may be TRBD1 (5 bases). The V end was cut by 5 bases, the J end by 5 bases, with 15 bases between. Germline-derived CDR1 and CDR2 are SEHNR and FQNEAQ (reference sequence). The CDR3 has 14 amino acids.

This chain connects TRBV12-3 or TRBV12-4 to TRBJ1-1; D unresolved. The CDR3 loop spans 13 amino acids. The V and J ends lost 6 bases and 3 bases respectively, with 11 bases between them. The CDR3 nucleotides are TGTGCCAGCAGCCCTACCCTTTACACTGAAGCTTTCTTT. Its protein is CASSPTLYTEAFF.

This clone was detected only once. CDR3 bases: TGTGCCAGCAGCTTTGAAGCGGGGAGGAAGGCTGAAGCTTTCTTT. Translating gives CASSFEAGRKAEAFF. This chain uses TRBV5-4 with TRBJ1-1; no clear D. This CDR3 is 15 amino acids long. Germline loops: CDR1 SGHNT, CDR2 YYREEE (reference sequence). V lost 2 bases and J 6 bases, leaving 17 bases between the germline ends.

V and J are TRBV6-5 and TRBJ2-5, with 9 bases aligning to TRBD1. The CDR3 has 15 residues. The V segment lost 2 bases and the J segment 7 bases; nucleotides outside the gene matches: 8. The germline gives CDR1 MNHEY, CDR2 SVGAGI. The CDR3 DNA reads as TGTGCCAGCAGTTACGCACCGGGACAGGGCAGGACCCAGTACTTC. Protein product: CASSYAPGQGRTQYF.

The chain uses TRBV6-5 and TRBJ2-7; D may be TRBD1 (6 bases). Germline V gives CDR1 MNHEY, CDR2 SVGAGI. This CDR3 region has 14 residues. V was trimmed by 4 bases and J by 7 bases, leaving 17 bases between them. In nucleotides, the CDR3 is TGTGCCAGCAGTTCATTTCTGGGGGCGGGTGAGCAGTACTTC. Translation gives CASSSFLGAGEQYF.

The chain joins TRBV19 to TRBJ2-7; a possible D gene is TRBD2 (6 bases). Trimming cost V 5 bases and J 6 bases, with 11 bases left between them. From germline, CDR1 is LNHDA and CDR2 SQIVND (reference sequence). The CDR3 has 12 amino acids. The DNA for the CDR3 is TGTGCCAGTAGTCCTGGGGGGTTCGAGCAGTACTTC. It encodes CASSPGGFEQYF. Combining the CDR3 with reference TRBV19 and TRBJ2-7 gives the whole variable domain DGGITQSPKYLFRKEGQNVTLSCEQNLNHDAMYWYRQDPGQGLRLIYYSQIVNDFQKGDIAEGYSVSREKKESFPLTVTSAQKNPTAFYLCASSPGGFEQYFGPGTRLTVT.

The chain joins TRBV29-1 to TRBJ2-4; weak D call: TRBD1 (8 bases). Germline V gene data show CDR1 as SQVTM and CDR2 as ANQGSEA. V was shortened by 8 bases and J by 5 bases, with 16 bases between the two germline ends. The CDR3 consists of 13 residues. The CDR3 region is CSFSGTGQNIQYF. The CDR3 coding sequence is TGCAGCTTCAGCGGGACAGGACAAAACATTCAGTACTTC. The complete variable domain, with remaining parts taken from reference TRBV29-1 and TRBJ2-4, reads SAVISQKPSRDICQRGTSLTIQCQVDSQVTMMFWYRQQPGQSLTLIATANQGSEATYESGFVIDKFPISRPNLTFSTLTVSNMSPEDSSIYLCSFSGTGQNIQYFGAGTRLSVL.

The chain carries TRBV7-9 and TRBJ2-7, with 7 bases matching TRBD2. The germline V gene has CDR1 SEHNR and CDR2 FQNEAQ (reference sequence). CDR3 length equals 13 residues. The V segment lost 1 base and the J segment 7 bases; nucleotides outside the gene matches: 4. The DNA for the CDR3 is TGTGCCAGCAGCTTAGAGCGGGGATGGGAGCAGTACTTC. Translation gives CASSLERGWEQYF.

V is TRBV30 and J is TRBJ1-3; D not certain. V was cut by 5 bases and J by 2 bases, with 10 bases left in between. This CDR3 has 13 amino acids. The germline gives CDR1 GTSNPN, CDR2 SVGIG (reference sequence). In DNA, the CDR3 is TGTGCCTGGGCATCCGGGGCTGGAAACACCATATATTTT. As protein: CAWASGAGNTIYF.

Only a few counts were recorded for this clone. The gene calls are TRBV7-9 and TRBJ1-1; D unclear. The V end lost 1 base, the J end lost 1 base, and 4 bases lay between the germline ends. CDR1 SEHNR and CDR2 FQNEAQ come from the germline V gene (reference sequence). The CDR3 length is 13 residues. CDR3 sequence reads: CASSLEQNTEAFF. The CDR3 DNA reads TGTGCCAGCAGCTTAGAACAGAACACTGAAGCTTTCTTT. Drawing the rest from reference TRBV7-9 and TRBJ1-1, the complete variable domain is DTGVSQNPRHKITKRGQNVTFRCDPISEHNRLYWYRQTLGQGPEFLTYFQNEAQLEKSRLLSDRFSAERPKGSFSTLEIQRTEQGDSAMYLCASSLEQNTEAFFGQGTRLTVV.

The rearrangement uses TRBV19 and TRBJ1-2; D is unresolved. The CDR3 spans 12 residues. CDR1 LNHDA and CDR2 SQIVND come from the germline V gene (reference sequence). CDR3 in DNA: TGTGTTAGGCGTCGGGATAGCTATGGCTACACCTTC. It yields the protein CVRRRDSYGYTF.

This chain joins TRBV11-3 and TRBJ2-7; tentatively, D is TRBD1 (6 bases). This CDR3 has 14 amino acids. Germline V gene data show CDR1 as SGHNT and CDR2 as YENEEA. The germline V and J ends were trimmed by 1 base and 7 bases, with 14 bases remaining between them. The CDR3 here is CASSLGGRGGEQYF. The DNA for the CDR3 is TGTGCCAGCAGCTTAGGAGGCAGGGGTGGTGAGCAGTACTTC.

Only one count was recorded for this clone. V usage is TRBV30 and J usage is TRBJ2-1, with 13 bases that match TRBD2. The CDR3 spans 17 residues. The ends lost 2 bases at V and 7 bases at J; junction bases unmatched: 11. CDR1 and CDR2 (germline): GTSNPN, SVGIG (reference sequence). The CDR3 spells CAWSLLGTSGAKNEQFF. The CDR3 DNA follows: TGTGCCTGGAGTCTACTTGGGACTAGCGGGGCGAAGAATGAGCAGTTCTTC.

The chain joins TRBV19 to TRBJ1-1; D not certain. This CDR3 is 13 amino acids long. V gave up 4 bases and J gave up 8 bases, with 14 bases separating them. Germline CDR1 is LNHDA and CDR2 is SQIVND (reference sequence). The CDR3 sequence: CASSNDGENEAFF. Here the CDR3 DNA reads TGTGCCAGTAGTAATGATGGGGAGAACGAAGCTTTCTTT.

The V call is TRBV7-3, the J call TRBJ2-3, with 7 bases fitting TRBD2. Looked up from germline, CDR1 is SGHTA and CDR2 is FQGTGA. This CDR3 has 15 residues. Unmatched junction bases numbered 9, after V lost 5 bases and J lost 4 bases. CDR3 sequence (DNA): TGTGCCAGCAGCCTACGGCGCGGGGGAGCAGATACGCAGTATTTT. It is translated as CASSLRRGGADTQYF.